The rows below give T cell receptor beta chains drawn from one sample of a study of shared clonotypes between healthy human individuals. Assay used: immunoSEQ multiplex PCR; TCRdb lists only in-frame clones, some missing. The sample records 1,400,000 or so clones, approximately 98.5% being singletons. The sequenced sample consisted of naive CD4+ T cells sorted from blood. All receptors derive from a young man in good health. Each CDR3 is given with its conserved first and last residue. A D gene is named only where the DNA matches it firmly. Clone size is stated in some rows and not others, as once, few, many or a class when expanded.

>TRBV5-1|-|-|TRBJ1-3
CASSSGQTSGNTIYF
TGCGCCAGCAGCTCCGGACAGACCTCTGGAAACACCATATATTTT
>TRBV5-1|-|-|TRBJ2-1
CATSPGLNNEQFF
TGCGCCACCTCCCCGGGACTGAACAATGAGCAGTTCTTC
>TRBV9|-|-|TRBJ2-5
CASSVGGNQETQYF
TGTGCCAGCAGCGTGGGCGGGAACCAAGAGACCCAGTACTTC
>TRBV19|-|-|TRBJ1-2
CASSQQGRGYTF
TGTGCCAGTAGTCAACAGGGTAGAGGCTACACCTTC
>TRBV29-1|-|-|TRBJ1-1
CSVCTGDLVEAFF
TGCAGCGTTTGCACAGGTGATCTGGTCGAAGCTTTCTTT
>TRBV10-1|-|-|TRBJ2-7
CASSAGIEDEQYF
TGCGCCAGCAGTGCTGGGATCGAAGACGAGCAGTACTTC
>TRBV9|-|TRBD1|TRBJ2-2
CASSLAKGTGTMAGELFF
TGTGCCAGCAGCCTCGCCAAAGGGACAGGGACGATGGCCGGGGAGCTGTTTTTT
>TRBV18|once|-|TRBJ2-3
CASSPTRGTDTQYF
TGTGCCAGCTCACCGACAAGGGGTACAGATACGCAGTATTTT
>TRBV7-3|-|-|TRBJ2-2
CASSLVYTGELFF
TGTGCCAGCAGCTTAGTGTACACCGGGGAGCTGTTTTTT
>TRBV5-8|-|-|TRBJ2-1
CASSLGMGSPSYNEQFF
TGTGCCAGCAGCCTTGGCATGGGTAGTCCATCCTACAATGAGCAGTTCTTC
>TRBV7-9|-|-|TRBJ1-1
CASSFLGATEAFF
TGTGCCAGCAGCTTTTTAGGCGCCACTGAAGCTTTCTTT
>TRBV28|-|-|TRBJ1-1
CASSSGERDGYTEAFF
TGTGCCAGCAGTTCCGGAGAAAGGGACGGGTACACTGAAGCTTTCTTT
>TRBV6-6|-|-|TRBJ1-2
CASSYSRGWNYGYTF
TGTGCCAGCAGTTACTCCAGGGGCTGGAACTATGGCTACACCTTC
>TRBV7-2|few|TRBD2|TRBJ2-1
CASSLEGTSGSNEQFF
TGTGCCAGCAGCTTAGAAGGGACTAGCGGGAGCAATGAGCAGTTCTTC
>TRBV28|-|-|TRBJ2-7
CASRQGGEDYEQYF
TGTGCCAGCCGTCAAGGGGGGGAGGACTACGAGCAGTACTTC
>TRBV27|-|-|TRBJ1-3
CASSPASRAGNTIYF
TGTGCCAGCAGTCCGGCCTCCAGGGCTGGAAACACCATATATTTT
>TRBV7-2|-|-|TRBJ2-2
CATLQGPSIITGELFF
TGTGCCACCTTACAGGGCCCCTCTATCATTACCGGGGAGCTGTTTTTT
>TRBV18|-|TRBD1|TRBJ2-2
CASSPRTNDRALTGELFF
TGTGCCAGCTCACCGAGAACAAACGACAGGGCCTTGACCGGGGAGCTGTTTTTT
>TRBV11-2|-|TRBD1|TRBJ2-7
CASRGQGGHEQYF
TGTGCCAGCAGGGGACAGGGCGGCCACGAGCAGTACTTC
>TRBV18|once|-|TRBJ2-6
CASSPALSGANVLTF
TGTGCCAGCTCACCCGCCCTCTCTGGGGCCAACGTCCTGACTTTC
>TRBV9|-|-|TRBJ2-1
CASSVALGEQFF
TGTGCCAGCAGCGTAGCGTTGGGTGAGCAGTTCTTC
>TRBV7-6|-|TRBD2|TRBJ2-1
CASSALAGGNNEQFF
TGTGCCAGCAGCGCACTAGCGGGGGGGAACAATGAGCAGTTCTTC
>TRBV11-2|once|TRBD1|TRBJ2-7
CASSFTGTEYYEQYF
TGTGCCAGCAGCTTTACTGGGACAGAATACTACGAGCAGTACTTC
>TRBV7-6|-|-|TRBJ2-2
CASSHSWSTGELFF
TGTGCCAGCAGCCACTCATGGTCCACCGGGGAGCTGTTTTTT
>TRBV11-2|-|TRBD1|TRBJ1-4
CASSSSRTGEKLFF
TGTGCCAGCAGCTCTTCCAGGACAGGTGAAAAACTGTTTTTT
>TRBV29-1|-|-|TRBJ1-1
CSVALSRDTEAFF
TGCAGCGTTGCTTTGAGCAGGGACACTGAAGCTTTCTTT
>TRBV7-9|-|-|TRBJ1-4
CASSLENQHNEKLFF
TGTGCCAGCAGCTTAGAGAATCAGCATAATGAAAAACTGTTTTTT
>TRBV28|-|TRBD1|TRBJ1-1
CASRLTGGTEAFF
TGTGCCAGCAGACTTACAGGGGGCACTGAAGCTTTCTTT
>TRBV10-1|-|-|TRBJ2-2
CASSGDYRRGELFF
TGCGCCAGCAGTGGGGATTACAGGCGCGGGGAGCTGTTTTTT
>TRBV11-3|-|TRBD2|TRBJ2-1
CASSLNLAGVGYNEQFF
TGTGCCAGCAGCCTGAATCTAGCGGGAGTTGGATACAATGAGCAGTTCTTC
>TRBV18|-|TRBD2|TRBJ2-5
CASSRGAVELAGVETQYF
TGTGCCAGCTCGCGGGGAGCCGTCGAGCTAGCGGGAGTGGAGACCCAGTACTTC
>TRBV9|-|TRBD2|TRBJ2-3
CASSVATSGFTDTQYF
TGTGCCAGCAGCGTAGCTACTAGCGGGTTCACAGATACGCAGTATTTT
>TRBV27|-|-|TRBJ2-7
CASSKTAAGNYEQYF
TGTGCCAGCAGTAAGACCGCGGCGGGGAACTACGAGCAGTACTTC
>TRBV27|-|TRBD1|TRBJ2-7
CASSLSGQGVTYEQYF
TGTGCCAGCAGTTTATCAGGACAGGGGGTCACCTACGAGCAGTACTTC
>TRBV6-1|-|-|TRBJ1-4
CASSRRGGEKLFF
TGTGCCAGCAGTAGACGTGGGGGTGAAAAACTGTTTTTT
>TRBV5-1|-|-|TRBJ2-5
CASSPLTGGETQYF
TGCGCCAGCAGTCCGTTGACAGGAGGTGAGACCCAGTACTTC
>TRBV15|-|-|TRBJ2-3
CATSRGADTQYF
TGTGCCACCAGCAGAGGTGCGGATACGCAGTATTTT
>TRBV18|-|TRBD1|TRBJ1-2
CASSPLREGTGSIYGYTF
TGTGCCAGCTCACCACTGAGGGAAGGGACAGGGTCCATCTATGGCTACACCTTC
>TRBV11-2|-|-|TRBJ2-7
CASSWGLEDEQYF
TGTGCCAGCAGCTGGGGGCTAGAAGACGAGCAGTACTTC
>TRBV11-2|-|-|TRBJ2-7
CASSLYGLPTYEQYF
TGTGCCAGCAGCTTATACGGCCTGCCCACCTACGAGCAGTACTTC
>TRBV12-1|-|-|TRBJ2-7
CASSFGGTSGRLLGTLYEQYF
TGTGCCAGCAGCTTTGGGGGGACTAGCGGGAGATTGCTCGGGACCCTCTACGAGCAGTACTTC
>TRBV10-2|-|-|TRBJ2-3
CASNGGLSTDTQYF
TGCGCCAGCAACGGGGGCCTTAGCACAGATACGCAGTATTTT
>TRBV29-1|-|-|TRBJ2-5
CSVAREETQYF
TGCAGCGTTGCAAGAGAAGAGACCCAGTACTTC
>TRBV6-1|-|-|TRBJ1-2
CASSEGGSLAYGYTF
TGTGCCAGCAGTGAAGGGGGGTCCTTGGCCTATGGCTACACCTTC
>TRBV7-9|once|TRBD2|TRBJ2-1
CASSPVKREKNEQFF
TGTGCCAGCAGCCCCGTTAAGCGGGAGAAAAATGAGCAGTTCTTC
>TRBV5-6|-|TRBD1|TRBJ2-3
CASSLGWAGGLFGTDTQYF
TGTGCCAGCAGCTTGGGTTGGGCAGGGGGCCTGTTCGGCACAGATACGCAGTATTTT
>TRBV10-2|-|TRBD2|TRBJ2-7
CATLELAGGYEQYF
TGCGCCACCCTCGAACTAGCGGGAGGCTACGAGCAGTACTTC
>TRBV10-1|-|-|TRBJ2-2
CASSDPSSGELFF
TGCGCCAGCAGTGATCCGAGTTCCGGGGAGCTGTTTTTT
>TRBV9|-|-|TRBJ2-2
CASSGPFGTGELFF
TGTGCCAGCAGCGGTCCCTTTGGCACCGGGGAGCTGTTTTTT
>TRBV15|-|-|TRBJ2-7
CATSRDTADYEQYF
TGTGCCACCAGCAGAGATACGGCGGACTACGAGCAGTACTTC
>TRBV4-2|-|-|TRBJ1-1
CASSHDSGRGDTEAFF
TGTGCCAGCAGCCACGACTCGGGCAGGGGTGACACTGAAGCTTTCTTT
>TRBV9|-|-|TRBJ2-2
CASSLGLDNTGELFF
TGTGCCAGCAGTCTAGGGCTGGATAACACCGGGGAGCTGTTTTTT
>TRBV28|-|-|TRBJ1-1
CASSSPMNTEAFF
TGTGCCAGCAGTTCCCCTATGAACACTGAAGCTTTCTTT
>TRBV6-5|-|TRBD1|TRBJ1-2
CASSYSRDRENYGYTF
TGTGCCAGCAGTTACTCTAGGGACAGGGAAAACTATGGCTACACCTTC
>TRBV12-5|-|-|TRBJ2-1
CASGSYNEQFF
TGTGCTAGTGGTTCCTACAATGAGCAGTTCTTC
>TRBV25-1|-|-|TRBJ1-1
CASSVNTNTEAFF
TGTGCCAGCAGTGTAAACACGAACACTGAAGCTTTCTTT
>TRBV7-9|-|TRBD1|TRBJ1-4
CASSSGTGLNEKLFF
TGTGCCAGCAGCTCCGGGACAGGTCTTAATGAAAAACTGTTTTTT
>TRBV11-2|-|-|TRBJ2-5
CASSLDLLQTQYF
TGTGCCAGCAGCTTAGATCTCCTACAGACCCAGTACTTC
>TRBV5-1|-|TRBD1|TRBJ2-7
CASSLGADRAGYEQYF
TGCGCCAGCAGCTTGGGGGCGGACAGGGCCGGGTACGAGCAGTACTTC
>TRBV28|-|-|TRBJ1-5
CASRPTEGVKPQHF
TGTGCCAGCAGGCCAACGGAGGGGGTCAAGCCCCAGCATTTT